This T cell receptor (beta chain) was observed in a study of post-analysis software for immune sequencing data. Study background: The disease courses covered relapsing-remitting, secondary progressive and progressive-relapsing multiple sclerosis. Notes on the study in general: Controls had lower frequencies than patients of five or six TRBV segments, which included TRBV5-6, TRBV5-1 and TRBV20-1. The study found significantly lower normalized Chao1 diversity in multiple sclerosis patients than in controls.

Presence of unique molecular identifiers characterized the TCR beta cDNA libraries. Each sample of about 0.95 to 10 million input T cells yielded roughly 500,000 cDNA molecules, so each molecule approximated one T cell. TCRdb reanalysed the PCR reads using MiXCR and keeps one entry per CDR3 protein. The repertoire holds about 800,000 distinct CDR3 sequences, with just under 30% as singletons. This clonotype was counted a few times. Antigen unknown. V was trimmed by 5 bases and J by 2 bases, leaving 12 bases between them. This CDR3 comprises 13 residues. Germline CDR1 is DFQATT and CDR2 is SNEGSKA (reference sequence).

This sequence originates from a girl aged 10 to 17 with multiple sclerosis. The sample consisted of blood. The J gene is TRBJ2-5, the V gene TRBV20-1; D call uncertain. Written as DNA, the CDR3 is TGCAGTGCTGGGGATAGGCCACAAGAGACCCAGTACTTC. It is translated as CSAGDRPQETQYF.